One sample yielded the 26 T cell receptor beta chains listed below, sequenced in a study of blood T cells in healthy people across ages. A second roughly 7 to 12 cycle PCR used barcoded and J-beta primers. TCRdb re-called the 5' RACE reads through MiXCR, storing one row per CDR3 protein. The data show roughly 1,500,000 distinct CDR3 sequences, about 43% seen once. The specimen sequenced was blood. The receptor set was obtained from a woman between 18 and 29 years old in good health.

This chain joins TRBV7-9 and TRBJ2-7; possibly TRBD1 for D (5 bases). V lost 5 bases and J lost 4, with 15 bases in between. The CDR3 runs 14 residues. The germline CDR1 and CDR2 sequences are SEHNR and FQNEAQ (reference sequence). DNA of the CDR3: TGTGCCAGCAGCCCGACAGAGATCCTTTACGAGCAGTACTTC. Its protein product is CASSPTEILYEQYF.

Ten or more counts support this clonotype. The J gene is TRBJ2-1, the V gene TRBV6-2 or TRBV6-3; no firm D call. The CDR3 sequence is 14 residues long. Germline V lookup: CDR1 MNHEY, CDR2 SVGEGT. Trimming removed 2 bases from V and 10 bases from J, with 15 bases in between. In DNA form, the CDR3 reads TGTGCCAGCAGTTACCCTTCCCCGGGCCGGGAGCAGTTCTTC. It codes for CASSYPSPGREQFF.

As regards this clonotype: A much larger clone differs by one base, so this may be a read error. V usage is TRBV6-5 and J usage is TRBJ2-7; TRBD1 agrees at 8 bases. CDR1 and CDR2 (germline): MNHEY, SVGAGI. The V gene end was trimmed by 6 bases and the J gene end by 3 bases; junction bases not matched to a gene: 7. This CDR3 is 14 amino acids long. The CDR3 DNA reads TGTGCCAGCAGGACCGGGACAGGCTTCTACGAGCAGTACTTC. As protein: CASRTGTGFYEQYF.

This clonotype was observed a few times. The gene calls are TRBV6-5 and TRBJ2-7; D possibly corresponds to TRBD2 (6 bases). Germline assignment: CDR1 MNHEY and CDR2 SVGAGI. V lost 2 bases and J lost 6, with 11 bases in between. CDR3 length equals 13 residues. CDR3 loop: CASSYTAGSEQYF. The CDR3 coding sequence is TGTGCCAGCAGTTACACAGCCGGGAGCGAGCAGTACTTC.

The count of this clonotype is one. The CDR3: CASSLLGRDGYEQYF. As DNA, the CDR3 is TGTGCCAGCAGCTTACTTGGTAGGGATGGCTACGAGCAGTACTTC. The V call is TRBV7-8, the J call TRBJ2-7, with no clear D. Germline V CDR1 and CDR2: SGHVS, FQNEAQ. The CDR3 is 15 residues long. V was clipped by 2 bases and J by 3 bases, with 14 bases between them.

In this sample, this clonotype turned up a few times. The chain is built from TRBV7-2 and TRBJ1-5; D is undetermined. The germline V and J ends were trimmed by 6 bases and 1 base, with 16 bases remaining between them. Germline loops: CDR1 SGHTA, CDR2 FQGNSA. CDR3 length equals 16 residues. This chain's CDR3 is CASRHGSANSNQPQHF. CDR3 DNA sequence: TGTGCCAGCAGGCACGGGTCCGCCAACAGCAATCAGCCCCAGCATTTT.

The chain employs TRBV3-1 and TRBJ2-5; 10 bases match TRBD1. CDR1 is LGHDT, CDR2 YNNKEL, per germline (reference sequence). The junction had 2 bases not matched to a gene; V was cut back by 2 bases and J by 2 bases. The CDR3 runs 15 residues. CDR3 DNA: TGTGCCAGCAGCCAACGGGACAGGGGTCAAGAGACCCAGTACTTC. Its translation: CASSQRDRGQETQYF.

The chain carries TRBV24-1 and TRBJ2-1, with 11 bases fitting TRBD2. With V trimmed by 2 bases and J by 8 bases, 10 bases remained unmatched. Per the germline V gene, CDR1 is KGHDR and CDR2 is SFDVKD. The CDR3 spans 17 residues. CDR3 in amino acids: CATSDSRPSGRRDEQFF. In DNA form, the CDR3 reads TGTGCCACCAGTGATTCCCGACCTAGCGGGAGGAGGGATGAGCAGTTCTTC.

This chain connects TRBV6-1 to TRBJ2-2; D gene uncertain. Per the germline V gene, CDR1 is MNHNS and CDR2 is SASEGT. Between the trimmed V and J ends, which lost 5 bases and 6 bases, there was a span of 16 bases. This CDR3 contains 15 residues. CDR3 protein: CASSPDESRAGELFF. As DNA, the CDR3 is TGTGCCAGCAGTCCCGACGAGAGCCGGGCCGGGGAGCTGTTTTTT.

Here the CDR3 reads CAISDLAGPENEQYF. Here the CDR3 DNA reads TGTGCCATCAGTGACCTAGCGGGTCCCGAAAACGAGCAGTACTTC. The chain employs TRBV10-3 and TRBJ2-5; 8 bases match TRBD2. With the DNA end fitting TRBJ2-7 better, the J assignment may be wrong. The CDR3 runs 15 residues. The germline CDR1 and CDR2 sequences are ENHRY and SYGVKD.

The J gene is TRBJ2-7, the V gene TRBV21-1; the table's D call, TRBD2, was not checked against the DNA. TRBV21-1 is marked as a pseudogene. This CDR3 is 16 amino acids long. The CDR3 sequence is CASSPLGGIRYYEQYF. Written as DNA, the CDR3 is TGTGCCAGCAGCCCCTTGGGAGGGATAAGGTACTACGAGCAGTACTTC.

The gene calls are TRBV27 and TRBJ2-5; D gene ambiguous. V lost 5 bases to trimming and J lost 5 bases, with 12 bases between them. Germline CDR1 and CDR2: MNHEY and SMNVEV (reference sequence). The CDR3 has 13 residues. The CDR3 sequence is CASSPTLSETQYF. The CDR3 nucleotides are TGTGCCAGCAGTCCGACTTTATCCGAGACCCAGTACTTC.

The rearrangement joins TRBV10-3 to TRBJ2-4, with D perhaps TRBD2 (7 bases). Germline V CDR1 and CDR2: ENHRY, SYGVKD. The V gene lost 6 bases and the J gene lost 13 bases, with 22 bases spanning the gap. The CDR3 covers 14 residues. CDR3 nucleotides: TGTGCCATCAGCCGGGGGGACAAAAGGGGTGAGCAGTACTTC. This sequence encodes CAISRGDKRGEQYF.

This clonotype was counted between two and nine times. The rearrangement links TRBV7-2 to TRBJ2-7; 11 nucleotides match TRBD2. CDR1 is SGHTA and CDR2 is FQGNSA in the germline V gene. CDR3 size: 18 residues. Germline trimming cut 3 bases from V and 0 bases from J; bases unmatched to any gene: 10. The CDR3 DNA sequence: TGTGCCAGCAGCTTTCGGACTAGCGGGCTTTACAACTCCTACGAGCAGTACTTC. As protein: CASSFRTSGLYNSYEQYF.

For the CDR3, the DNA is TGTGCCAGCAGGCGGGGGGCTAGCTATGGCTACACCTTC. It translates to CASRRGASYGYTF. V gene TRBV12-3 or TRBV12-4 combines with J gene TRBJ1-2; a possible D gene is TRBD1 (6 bases). There are 13 residues in the CDR3. Trimming stripped 6 bases from V and 4 bases from J, with 12 bases between.

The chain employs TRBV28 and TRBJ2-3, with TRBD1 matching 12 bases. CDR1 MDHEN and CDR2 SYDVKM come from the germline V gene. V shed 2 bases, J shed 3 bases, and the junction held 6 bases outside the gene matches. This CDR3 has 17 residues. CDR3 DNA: TGTGCCAGCAGTTTAGGACCGGGACAGGGGGCTACAGATACGCAGTATTTT. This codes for CASSLGPGQGATDTQYF.

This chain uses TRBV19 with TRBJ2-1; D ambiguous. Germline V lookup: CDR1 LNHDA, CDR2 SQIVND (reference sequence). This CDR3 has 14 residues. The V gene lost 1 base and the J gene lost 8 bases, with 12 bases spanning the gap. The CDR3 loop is CASSIGKGMDEQFF. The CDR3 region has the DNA TGTGCCAGTAGTATAGGTAAAGGGATGGATGAGCAGTTCTTC. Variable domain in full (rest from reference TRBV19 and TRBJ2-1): DGGITQSPKYLFRKEGQNVTLSCEQNLNHDAMYWYRQDPGQGLRLIYYSQIVNDFQKGDIAEGYSVSREKKESFPLTVTSAQKNPTAFYLCASSIGKGMDEQFFGPGTRLTVL.

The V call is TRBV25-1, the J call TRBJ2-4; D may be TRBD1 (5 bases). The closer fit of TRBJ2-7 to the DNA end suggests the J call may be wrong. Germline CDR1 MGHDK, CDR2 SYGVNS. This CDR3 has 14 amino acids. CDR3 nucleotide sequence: TGTGCCAGCAGTGAATTAGGGGCGCTGGACGAGCAGTACTTC. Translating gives CASSELGALDEQYF.

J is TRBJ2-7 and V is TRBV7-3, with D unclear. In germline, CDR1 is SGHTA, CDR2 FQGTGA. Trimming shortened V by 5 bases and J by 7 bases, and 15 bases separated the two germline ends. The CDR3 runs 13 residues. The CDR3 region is CASSPTAYNEQYF. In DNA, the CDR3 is TGTGCCAGCAGCCCCACAGCGTACAATGAGCAGTACTTC. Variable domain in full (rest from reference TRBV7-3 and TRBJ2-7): GAGVSQTPSNKVTEKGKYVELRCDPISGHTALYWYRQSLGQGPEFLIYFQGTGAADDSGLPNDRFFAVRPEGSVSTLKIQRTERGDSAVYLCASSPTAYNEQYFGPGTRLTVT.

The CDR3 is CASKPRDGFTEAFF. The DNA for the CDR3 is TGTGCCAGCAAACCAAGGGATGGGTTCACTGAAGCTTTCTTT. The V and J genes are TRBV6-6 and TRBJ1-1; D gene ambiguous. This CDR3 is 14 amino acids long. Germline V lookup: CDR1 MNHNY, CDR2 SVGAGI (reference sequence). V lost 7 bases, J lost 4 bases, and 16 bases lay in between.

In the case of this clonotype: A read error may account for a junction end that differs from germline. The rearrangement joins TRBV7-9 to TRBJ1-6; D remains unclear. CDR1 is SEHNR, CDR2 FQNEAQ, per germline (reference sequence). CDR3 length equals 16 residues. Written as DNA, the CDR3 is TGTGCCGGCAGCTTAGCCGGAGGCGCCTATAATTCACCCCTCCACTTT. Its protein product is CAGSLAGGAYNSPLHF. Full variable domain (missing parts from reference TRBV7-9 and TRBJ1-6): DTGVSQNPRHKITKRGQNVTFRCDPISEHNRLYWYRQTLGQGPEFLTYFQNEAQLEKSRLLSDRFSAERPKGSFSTLEIQRTEQGDSAMYLCAGSLAGGAYNSPLHFGNGTRLTVT.

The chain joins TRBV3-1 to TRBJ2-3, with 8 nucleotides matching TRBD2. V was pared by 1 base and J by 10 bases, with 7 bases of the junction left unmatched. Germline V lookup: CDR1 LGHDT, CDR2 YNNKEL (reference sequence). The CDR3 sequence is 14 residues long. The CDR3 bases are TGTGCCAGCAGCCAAGGCCCTGCCGGGGGGGCGCAGTATTTT. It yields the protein CASSQGPAGGAQYF.

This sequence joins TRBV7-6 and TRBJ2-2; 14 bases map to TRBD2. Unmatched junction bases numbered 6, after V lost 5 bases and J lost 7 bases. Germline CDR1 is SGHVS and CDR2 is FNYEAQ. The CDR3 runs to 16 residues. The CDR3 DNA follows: TGTGCCAGCAGCGGGACTAGCGGGAGCTGGGTCGGGGAGCTGTTTTTT. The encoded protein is CASSGTSGSWVGELFF.

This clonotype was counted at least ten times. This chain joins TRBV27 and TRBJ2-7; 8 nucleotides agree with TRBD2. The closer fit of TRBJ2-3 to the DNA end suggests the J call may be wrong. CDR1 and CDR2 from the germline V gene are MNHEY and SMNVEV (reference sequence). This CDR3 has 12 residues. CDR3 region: CASSLSGSEQYF. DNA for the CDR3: TGTGCCAGCAGTTTAAGCGGGAGTGAGCAGTATTTT.

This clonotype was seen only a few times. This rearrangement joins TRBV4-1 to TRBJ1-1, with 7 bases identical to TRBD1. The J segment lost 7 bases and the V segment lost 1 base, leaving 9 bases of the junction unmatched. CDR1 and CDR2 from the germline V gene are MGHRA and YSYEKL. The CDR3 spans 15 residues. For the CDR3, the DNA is TGCGCCAGCAGCCAAGGGACACAGGGGTGGAATGAAGCTTTCTTT. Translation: CASSQGTQGWNEAFF.

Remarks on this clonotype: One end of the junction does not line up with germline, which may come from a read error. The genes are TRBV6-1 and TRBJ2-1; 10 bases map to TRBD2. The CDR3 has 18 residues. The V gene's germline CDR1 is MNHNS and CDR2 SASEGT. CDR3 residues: CASSQFLRSAGGPNERFF. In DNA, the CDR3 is TGTGCCAGCTCGCAATTTTTAAGATCAGCGGGAGGGCCGAATGAGCGGTTCTTC.